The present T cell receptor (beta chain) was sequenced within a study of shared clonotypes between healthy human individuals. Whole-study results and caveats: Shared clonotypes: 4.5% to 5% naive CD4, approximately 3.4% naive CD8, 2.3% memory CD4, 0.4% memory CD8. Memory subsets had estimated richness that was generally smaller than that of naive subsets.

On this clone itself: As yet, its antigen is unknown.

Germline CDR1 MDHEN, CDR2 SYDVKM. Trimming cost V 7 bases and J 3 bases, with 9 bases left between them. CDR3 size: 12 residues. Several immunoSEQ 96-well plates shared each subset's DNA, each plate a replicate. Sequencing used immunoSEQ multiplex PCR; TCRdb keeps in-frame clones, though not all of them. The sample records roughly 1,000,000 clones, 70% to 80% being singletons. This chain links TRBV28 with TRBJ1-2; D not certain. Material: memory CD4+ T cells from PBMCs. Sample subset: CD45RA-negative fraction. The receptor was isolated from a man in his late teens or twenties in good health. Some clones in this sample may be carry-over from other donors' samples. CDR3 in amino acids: CASKSSYYGYTF. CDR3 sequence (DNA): TGTGCCAGCAAATCCTCTTACTATGGCTACACCTTC.